This T cell receptor (beta chain) was recorded in a study of T-cell memory formation after mild COVID-19. The overall study: Largely, TCR clusters stayed within a single donor. Study-wide results and caveats: Pre-infection memory harbored some responding clones, suggesting cross-reactive memory joined.

Germline V gene lookup returns CDR1 SGDLS and CDR2 YYNGEE. The V end lost 2 bases, the J end lost 7 bases, and 10 bases lay between the germline ends. The CDR3 sequence is 14 residues long. Details on this clonotype: What it recognizes is unknown.

Researchers used 5'RACE with constant-segment primers to make TCR alpha and TCR beta cDNA libraries that carry sample barcodes and UMIs. TCRdb redid the calling of the 5' RACE reads with MiXCR, one entry per CDR3 protein. The data show a few hundred thousand distinct CDR3 sequences, roughly a tenth seen once. The source is a man aged 18 to 30 who had mild COVID-19 (a few samples of this study predate the infection). Cell type and time point are not known. The rearrangement links TRBV9 to TRBJ1-6, with D possibly TRBD1 on 6 matching bases. The sequencing sample was made of PBMCs or a T cell subset sorted from them (not recorded which). Here the CDR3 DNA reads TGTGCCAGCAGCGTTACAGGGAGCAATTCACCCCTCCACTTT. Encoded protein: CASSVTGSNSPLHF.